This passage covers 22 T cell receptor beta chains from one sample sequenced in a study of lymphopenia after photon versus proton radiotherapy. Sequencing was performed with immunoSEQ multiplex PCR; in TCRdb, only in-frame clones are kept and a portion is missing. Here the sample spans roughly 53,000 clones, about 86% being singletons. The sequencing used peripheral blood, collected from a patient treated with photon-based radiotherapy. The receptors come from a man between 50 and 59 years old with gastric cancer.

J is TRBJ2-7 and V is TRBV15, with D possibly TRBD2 on 5 matching bases. The germline gives CDR1 LNHNV, CDR2 YYDKDF (reference sequence). This CDR3 has 12 residues. Trimming took off 7 bases at V and 7 bases at J, with 14 bases between the two ends. For the CDR3, the DNA is TGTGCCACCAAGGGCCCATCGGGGGAGCAGTACTTC. Translating it yields CATKGPSGEQYF. Looking up the rest from reference TRBV15 and TRBJ2-7 gives the full variable domain: DAMVIQNPRYQVTQFGKPVTLSCSQTLNHNVMYWYQQKSSQAPKLLFHYYDKDFNNEADTPDNFQSRRPNTSFCFLDIRSPGLGDTAMYLCATKGPSGEQYFGPGTRLTVT.

This clone was seen once. The chain uses TRBV6-5 and TRBJ2-2; 12 nucleotides line up with TRBD2. Looked up from germline, CDR1 is MNHEY and CDR2 is SVGAGI. V was pared by 6 bases and J by 4 bases, with 3 bases of the junction left unmatched. The CDR3 is 15 residues long. The CDR3 coding sequence is TGTGCCAGCAGAAGGACTAGCGGGATCACCGGGGAGCTGTTTTTT. Amino acids: CASRRTSGITGELFF.

The V gene is TRBV7-8, the J gene TRBJ2-6; TRBD1 is a possible D gene (6 bases). Germline V lookup: CDR1 SGHVS, CDR2 FQNEAQ. V lost 5 bases and J lost 0, with 20 bases in between. The CDR3 length is 19 residues. In DNA, the CDR3 is TGTGCCAGCAGCCCCAGGTCGAGGACAGTAAGCTCTGGGGCCAACGTCCTGACTTTC. Protein sequence: CASSPRSRTVSSGANVLTF.

The chain combines TRBV27 with TRBJ2-1, with 7 bases fitting TRBD2. After removal of 8 bases from V and 5 bases from J, the junction contained 12 bases not matched to a gene. There are 15 residues in the CDR3. Germline V gives CDR1 MNHEY, CDR2 SMNVEV (reference sequence). The CDR3 nucleotides read TGTGCCAGCGAGCTTCGCGCTAGCGGTCACAATGAGCAGTTCTTC. It translates to CASELRASGHNEQFF.

This chain uses TRBV28 with TRBJ2-4; D unresolved. The germline V gene has CDR1 MDHEN and CDR2 SYDVKM. This CDR3 spans 14 amino acids. V was cut by 0 bases and J by 3 bases, with 6 bases left in between. CDR3 DNA sequence: TGTGCCAGCAGTTTATGGGCAGGCAAAAACATTCAGTACTTC. It translates to CASSLWAGKNIQYF.

The CDR3 DNA reads as TGTGCCAGCAGCCCCTATCGACAGCTGAACACCGGGGAGCTGTTTTTT. Translated, it gives CASSPYRQLNTGELFF. The chain has TRBV14 and TRBJ2-2; possibly TRBD1 for D (5 bases). V was trimmed by 4 bases and J by 1 base, leaving 13 bases between them. There are 16 residues in the CDR3. The germline V gene encodes CDR1 SGHDN and CDR2 FVKESK. The full variable domain, rest sourced from reference TRBV14 and TRBJ2-2, is EAGVTQFPSHSVIEKGQTVTLRCDPISGHDNLYWYRRVMGKEIKFLLHFVKESKQDESGMPNNRFLAERTGGTYSTLKVQPAELEDSGVYFCASSPYRQLNTGELFFGEGSRLTVL.

The chain employs TRBV9 and TRBJ1-2, with D tentatively TRBD1 (5 bases). Trimming pared 0 bases from V and 3 bases from J, leaving 15 bases between. Germline CDR1 reads SGDLS; CDR2 reads YYNGEE. The length of the CDR3 is 16 residues. CDR3 sequence reads: CASSVAPPWGDYGYTF. Here the CDR3 DNA reads TGTGCCAGCAGCGTAGCTCCCCCGTGGGGCGACTATGGCTACACCTTC.

The chain joins TRBV7-8 to TRBJ2-7; perhaps D is TRBD1 or TRBD2 (6 bases each). Germline V gene lookup returns CDR1 SGHVS and CDR2 FQNEAQ. V was shortened by 6 bases and J by 3 bases, with 21 bases between the two germline ends. This CDR3 contains 16 residues. The CDR3 is CASSTKRGESRYEQYF. The CDR3, as DNA: TGTGCCAGCAGTACAAAAAGGGGGGAATCCCGCTACGAGCAGTACTTC.

This clone was observed a single time. V and J are TRBV30 and TRBJ1-1; D remains ambiguous. Germline assignment: CDR1 GTSNPN and CDR2 SVGIG (reference sequence). The CDR3 extends over 12 amino acids. Trimming stripped 4 bases from V and 3 bases from J, with 9 bases between. This CDR3 reads CAWNLEDTEAFF. The CDR3 nucleotides are TGTGCCTGGAATCTGGAAGACACTGAAGCTTTCTTT.

This chain links TRBV2 with TRBJ2-7; TRBD1 matches 7 bases. The trim removed 6 bases at V and 3 bases at J, leaving 8 bases unmatched. The germline gives CDR1 SNHLY, CDR2 FYNNEI. The CDR3 has 14 residues. CDR3 nucleotide sequence: TGTGCCAGCAGCGCCAACCGGGACAGCTACGAGCAGTACTTC. Protein: CASSANRDSYEQYF.

This chain joins TRBV7-8 and TRBJ2-3; possible D gene TRBD2, 5 bases. The CDR3 is 14 amino acids. CDR1 is SGHVS and CDR2 is FQNEAQ in the germline V gene. The V and J ends lost 2 bases and 4 bases respectively, with 10 bases between them. The CDR3 sequence is CASSLPRGADTQYF. For the CDR3, the DNA is TGTGCCAGCAGCTTACCACGGGGTGCAGATACGCAGTATTTT. Looking up the rest from reference TRBV7-8 and TRBJ2-3 gives the full variable domain: GAGVSQSPRYKVAKRGQDVALRCDPISGHVSLFWYQQALGQGPEFLTYFQNEAQLDKSGLPSDRFFAERPEGSVSTLKIQRTQQEDSAVYLCASSLPRGADTQYFGPGTRLTVL.

The chain recombines TRBV6-1 with TRBJ1-1; D may be TRBD1 (5 bases). Germline V gene sequence: CDR1 MNHNS, CDR2 SASEGT. The CDR3 contains 13 residues. The V and J ends lost 7 bases and 5 bases respectively, with 14 bases between them. The CDR3 sequence: CASTFTRGTEAFF. The CDR3 DNA sequence: TGTGCCAGCACCTTTACTAGGGGAACTGAAGCTTTCTTT.

The rearrangement joins TRBV4-1 to TRBJ1-1; D remains unclear. Trimming took off 5 bases at V and 0 bases at J, with 13 bases between the two ends. CDR3 length: 15 residues. Looked up from germline, CDR1 is MGHRA and CDR2 is YSYEKL. CDR3 sequence: CASSTLAGLNTEAFF. Written as DNA, the CDR3 is TGCGCCAGCAGCACGTTGGCAGGCTTGAACACTGAAGCTTTCTTT.

This clone turned up a few times. V is TRBV11-2 and J is TRBJ1-3, with TRBD1 matching over 9 bases. Germline loops: CDR1 SGHAT, CDR2 FQNNGV. V lost 6 bases to trimming and J lost 4 bases; unmatched junction nucleotides: 10. The length of the CDR3 is 16 residues. In DNA form, the CDR3 reads TGTGCCAGCAGTCTCCCCACAGGGGGCCGCGGAAACACCATATATTTT. Protein sequence: CASSLPTGGRGNTIYF.

This chain's CDR3 is CSVGGDTGEAFF. In DNA form, the CDR3 reads TGCAGCGTCGGGGGGGATACAGGGGAAGCTTTCTTT. The chain combines TRBV29-1 with TRBJ1-1; D perhaps matches TRBD1 (6 bases). CDR3 length equals 12 residues. Trimming shortened V by 6 bases and J by 8 bases, and 16 bases separated the two germline ends. The V gene's germline CDR1 is SQVTM and CDR2 ANQGSEA.

The chain joins TRBV9 to TRBJ1-1; a weak D match, TRBD1 (5 bases). The CDR3 runs 13 residues. Trimming took off 3 bases at V and 6 bases at J, with 12 bases between the two ends. In germline, CDR1 is SGDLS, CDR2 YYNGEE. CDR3 in amino acids: CASSEKPGAEAFF. The CDR3 bases are TGTGCCAGCAGCGAGAAACCGGGGGCTGAAGCTTTCTTT.

The V gene is TRBV6-1, the J gene TRBJ2-1; a possible D gene is TRBD2 (5 bases). Trimming removed 4 bases at V and 7 bases at J, with 14 bases between. Germline V lookup: CDR1 MNHNS, CDR2 SASEGT. The CDR3 has 14 amino acids. In DNA, the CDR3 is TGTGCCAGCAGTGCCTCTAGCAATCGTAATGAGCAGTTCTTC. Its protein product is CASSASSNRNEQFF.

This chain joins TRBV9 and TRBJ1-2; D uncertain. This CDR3 contains 15 residues. The V gene lost 0 bases and the J gene lost 4 bases, with 13 bases spanning the gap. The germline V gene has CDR1 SGDLS and CDR2 YYNGEE. This chain's CDR3 is CASSVDFRVGYGYTF. The CDR3 coding sequence is TGTGCCAGCAGCGTAGATTTCCGAGTGGGCTATGGCTACACCTTC.

In the case of this clone: The same CDR3 is also encoded by other DNA sequences in this sample. The CDR3 DNA reads as TGCGCCAGCAGCTTGGTTGAGGATAATTCACCCCTCCACTTT. It encodes CASSLVEDNSPLHF. The chain has TRBV5-1 and TRBJ1-6, with D unclear. The CDR3 covers 14 residues. Deletions cut 0 bases from V and 5 bases from J, with 6 bases between. Looked up from germline, CDR1 is SGHRS and CDR2 is YFSETQ.

The gene calls are TRBV5-1 and TRBJ2-1; tentatively, D is TRBD1 (6 bases). This CDR3 is built from 16 residues. Trimming took 0 bases from V and 2 from J, leaving 12 bases between them. From germline, CDR1 is SGHRS and CDR2 YFSETQ. CDR3 DNA sequence: TGCGCCAGCAGCTTGGGGCTAACAGGGCCCTACAATGAGCAGTTCTTC. Protein sequence: CASSLGLTGPYNEQFF. The whole variable domain, remainder taken from reference TRBV5-1 and TRBJ2-1, is KAGVTQTPRYLIKTRGQQVTLSCSPISGHRSVSWYQQTPGQGLQFLFEYFSETQRNKGNFPGRFSGRQFSNSRSEMNVSTLELGDSALYLCASSLGLTGPYNEQFFGPGTRLTVL.

This chain connects TRBV12-5 to TRBJ2-5; 7 bases map to TRBD2. Trimming removed 2 bases from V and 3 bases from J; junction bases left unmatched: 15. Germline V gene sequence: CDR1 LGHNT, CDR2 FRNRAP. The CDR3 loop spans 18 amino acids. CDR3 region: CASGLSPWIAGGEETQYF. CDR3 coding DNA: TGTGCTAGTGGTTTGTCCCCCTGGATAGCGGGCGGCGAAGAGACCCAGTACTTC.

This sequence joins TRBV7-3 and TRBJ2-7; TRBD1 matches 12 bases. Germline CDR1 is SGHTA and CDR2 is FQGTGA. The CDR3 sequence is 15 residues long. Germline trimming cut 2 bases from V and 3 bases from J; bases unmatched to any gene: 2. The CDR3 sequence: CASSLGTGGVYEQYF. In DNA, the CDR3 is TGTGCCAGCAGCTTAGGGACAGGGGGCGTCTACGAGCAGTACTTC. Full variable domain (rest looked up from reference TRBV7-3 and TRBJ2-7): GAGVSQTPSNKVTEKGKYVELRCDPISGHTALYWYRQSLGQGPEFLIYFQGTGAADDSGLPNDRFFAVRPEGSVSTLKIQRTERGDSAVYLCASSLGTGGVYEQYFGPGTRLTVT.